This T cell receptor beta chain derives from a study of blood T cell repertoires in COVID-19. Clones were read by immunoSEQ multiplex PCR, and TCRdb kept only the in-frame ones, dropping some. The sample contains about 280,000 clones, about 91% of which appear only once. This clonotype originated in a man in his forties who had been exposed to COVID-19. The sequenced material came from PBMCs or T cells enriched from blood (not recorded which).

The chain's CDR3 is CASNDRDTEAFF. CDR3 coding DNA: TGTGCCAGCAACGACAGGGATACTGAAGCTTTCTTT. The V gene is TRBV7-9, the J gene TRBJ1-1; 7 nucleotides align to TRBD1. This CDR3 spans 12 amino acids. The germline V gene encodes CDR1 SEHNR and CDR2 FQNEAQ (reference sequence). The V and J ends lost 7 bases and 5 bases, in that order; junction bases with no gene match: 4.